This T cell receptor (beta chain) appears in the sequencing data of a study of human T cells and chemical hapten exposure (dated by TCRdb to 2020 to 2022). With regard to the full study: For sensitization, 2% DPC in acetone was applied to a roughly 2 cm by roughly 2 cm area of upper inner arm skin. The libraries were sequenced as a pool, and the TCR yield per sample differed mostly because of small variations in library volumes within the pool. Patch testing was done on the upper back using Finn chambers containing 0.01% DPC, and results were scored after 6 days according to International Contact Dermatitis Research Group standards. Patient blood was sampled pre-sensitization (week 0) and at 2, 6 and about 24 weeks after DPC sensitization. Blood for TCR sequencing was provided by twenty-nine alopecia patients at one to four time points (pre-sensitization, 2, 6 and 24 weeks). Most of the patients in the cohort were female, and the cohort covered alopecia areata with under or over 50% scalp involvement, alopecia totalis and alopecia universalis. Patients additionally received weekly therapeutic DPC doses to the scalp throughout the approximately 22-week study period. This study followed changes in the peripheral blood TCR repertoire in vivo during primary and secondary sensitization of alopecia patients to the hapten diphenylcyclopropenone (DPC). What the study reported, not specific to this receptor: The number of TCRs above 1 in 1000 frequency did not change with DPC sensitization; there was no evidence of global repertoire structure alterations. Alopecia, a presumed autoimmune disease, was present in all patients, so the immune response of the patients might differ from that of healthy individuals. Patch test score was positively correlated with the number of PT1 expanded TCRs, with significance at thresholds 8, 16 and 32 but not at 4. Repeated subsampling changed both the strength of the expansion versus patch-test correlation and the threshold at which that correlation became significant. Expanded TCRs formed significantly more large CDR3 similarity clusters than pre-sensitization or healthy control sets, consistent with antigen-driven responses.

The library was built by means of RACE. For sequencing, a NextSeq 500 was employed. During library preparation, unique molecular identifiers were attached to individual cDNA molecules so that TCRs could be counted quantitatively and reproducibly. Each blood RNA sample was used to sequence both TCR alpha and TCR beta chains. The study's processing was this. The median number of TCRs per sample was approximately 98,000, ranging from about 20,000 to 700,000. V, J and CDR3 annotation of the TCR reads was performed with the Decombinator software suite. Every sample was subsampled to the same number of TCRs (28,000) for the PS versus PT1 abundance plots. TCRs were defined as expanded if absent before sensitization and observed at least eight times at the 2-week time point. TCRdb ran its own pipeline on the public reads, namely fastp trimming at Q25 and MiXCR clone calling, and kept in-frame beta chains. Each CDR3 protein appears once, grouped with its most common genes and DNA. TCRdb's processing, not the authors', yielded these V and J calls. The sample profile shows around 57,000 distinct CDR3 sequences; roughly 10% of them were found once. Around 3.9% of the sample is held by the ten biggest clonotypes.

The time point label for this specimen denotes: pre-sensitization, week 0. The treatment or condition tag for this specimen amounts to: therapeutic diphenylcyclopropenone sensitization with weekly scalp DPC. Blood at each patch-test visit was drawn before the patch test was applied. Eligible patients were aged 18 to 70, diagnosed with alopecia, deemed suitable for DPC therapy, and excluded if pregnant. Total RNA was extracted from unfractionated whole blood that had been collected in Tempus Blood RNA tubes. With respect to this clonotype: No antigen is known for it. Base qualities are missing; no much larger clone stands one base away.

The germline V gene gives CDR1 as SGHDN and CDR2 as FVKESK. From the cysteine through the phenylalanine, the CDR3 covers 13 amino acids. The retained sequence is limited to the CDR3, 39 bases, with the frame set at the first base. The junction shows trimming of 4 bases on V and 5 bases on J, plus 8 bases between the germline ends. This receptor was taken from a woman aged 40-49 years with alopecia areata. Some clones in this sample may be carry-over from other donors' samples. The rearrangement combines TRBV14 with TRBJ2-2; too little of a D gene remains to name it. The sequenced sample was whole blood, obtained in connection with sensitization to the hapten diphenylcyclopropenone (DPC). The DNA sequence is as follows: TGTGCCAGCAGCCGACACCTGACCGGGGAGCTGTTTTTT. It translates as CASSRHLTGELFF.